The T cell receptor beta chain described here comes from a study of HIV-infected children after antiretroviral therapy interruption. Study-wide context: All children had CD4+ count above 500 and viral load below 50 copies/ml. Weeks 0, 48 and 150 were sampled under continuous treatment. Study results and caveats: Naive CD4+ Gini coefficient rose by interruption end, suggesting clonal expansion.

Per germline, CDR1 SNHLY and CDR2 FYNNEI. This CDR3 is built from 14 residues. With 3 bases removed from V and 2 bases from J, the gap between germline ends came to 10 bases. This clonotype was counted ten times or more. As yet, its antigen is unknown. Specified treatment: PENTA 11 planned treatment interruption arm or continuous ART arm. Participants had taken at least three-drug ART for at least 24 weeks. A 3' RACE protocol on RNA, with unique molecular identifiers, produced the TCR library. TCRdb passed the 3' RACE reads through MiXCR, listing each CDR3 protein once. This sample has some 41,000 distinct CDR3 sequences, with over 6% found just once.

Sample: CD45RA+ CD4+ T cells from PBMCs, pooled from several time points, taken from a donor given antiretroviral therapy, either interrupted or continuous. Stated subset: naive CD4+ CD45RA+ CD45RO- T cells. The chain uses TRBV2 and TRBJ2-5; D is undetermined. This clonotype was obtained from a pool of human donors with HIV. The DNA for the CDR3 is TGTGCCAGCAGTGATTCCGACCTACAAGAGACCCAGTACTTC. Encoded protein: CASSDSDLQETQYF. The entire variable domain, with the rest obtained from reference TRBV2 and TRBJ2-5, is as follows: EPEVTQTPSHQVTQMGQEVILRCVPISNHLYFYWYRQILGQKVEFLVSFYNNEISEKSEIFDDQFSVERPDGSNFTLKIRSTKLEDSAMYFCASSDSDLQETQYFGPGTRLLVL.